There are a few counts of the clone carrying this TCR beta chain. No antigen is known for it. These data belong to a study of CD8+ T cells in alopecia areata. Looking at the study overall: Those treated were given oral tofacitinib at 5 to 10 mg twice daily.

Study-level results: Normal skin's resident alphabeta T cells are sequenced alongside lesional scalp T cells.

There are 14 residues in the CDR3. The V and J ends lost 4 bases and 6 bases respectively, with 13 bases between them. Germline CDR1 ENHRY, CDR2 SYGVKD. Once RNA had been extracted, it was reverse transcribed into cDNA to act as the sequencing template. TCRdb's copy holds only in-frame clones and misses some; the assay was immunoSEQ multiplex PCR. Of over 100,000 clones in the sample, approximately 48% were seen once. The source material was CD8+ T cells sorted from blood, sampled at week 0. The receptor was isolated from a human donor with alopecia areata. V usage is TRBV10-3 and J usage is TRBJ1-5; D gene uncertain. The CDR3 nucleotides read TGTGCCATCAGTGTTGAGGAAACGGGTCAGCCCCAGCATTTT. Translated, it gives CAISVEETGQPQHF.